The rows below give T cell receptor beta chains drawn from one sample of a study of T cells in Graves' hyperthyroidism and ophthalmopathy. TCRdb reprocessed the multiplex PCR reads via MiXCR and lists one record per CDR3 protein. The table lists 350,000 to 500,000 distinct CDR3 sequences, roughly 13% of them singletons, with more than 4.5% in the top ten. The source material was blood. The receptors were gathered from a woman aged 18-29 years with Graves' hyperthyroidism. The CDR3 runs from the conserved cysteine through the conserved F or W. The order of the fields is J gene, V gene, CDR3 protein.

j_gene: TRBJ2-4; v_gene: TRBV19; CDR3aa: CASSAGGENIQYF
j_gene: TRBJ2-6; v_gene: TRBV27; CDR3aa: CASSISGAGANVLTF
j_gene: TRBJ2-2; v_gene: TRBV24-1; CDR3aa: CATSDSAGAVGDTGELFF
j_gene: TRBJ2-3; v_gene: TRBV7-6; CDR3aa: CASSLTTGIGTDTQYF
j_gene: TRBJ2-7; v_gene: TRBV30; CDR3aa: CACKGTGGHEQYF
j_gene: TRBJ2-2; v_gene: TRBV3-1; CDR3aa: CASSQPTGWRNTGELFF
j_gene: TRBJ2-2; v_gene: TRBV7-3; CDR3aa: CASSLDLWDADRELFF
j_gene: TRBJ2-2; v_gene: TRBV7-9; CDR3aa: CASSDFPAPVTGELFF
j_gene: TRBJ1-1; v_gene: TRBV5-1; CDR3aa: CASSQPGDTEAFF
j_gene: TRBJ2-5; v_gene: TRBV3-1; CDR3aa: CASSQWTSGQETQYF
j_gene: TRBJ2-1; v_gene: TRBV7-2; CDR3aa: CASSLVLAGDNEQFF
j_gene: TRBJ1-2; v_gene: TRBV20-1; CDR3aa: CSPRGDSAGDIAGYTF
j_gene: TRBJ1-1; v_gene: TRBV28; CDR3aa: CASSLVGQGLNTEAFF
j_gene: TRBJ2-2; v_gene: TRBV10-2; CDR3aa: CASRGGVSGELFF
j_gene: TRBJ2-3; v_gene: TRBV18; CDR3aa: CASSSGQGSDTQYF
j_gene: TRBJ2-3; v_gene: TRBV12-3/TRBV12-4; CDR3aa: CASSTSSDTQYF